Below, one T cell receptor (beta chain) is given with its context. The germline V gene encodes CDR1 MDHEN and CDR2 SYDVKM. The CDR3 covers 12 residues. The data are from a study of blood T cell repertoires in COVID-19. Study in general: There were acute and convalescent COVID-19 samples, and they came from the United States, Italy and Spain. The analysed material was cDNA or gDNA that came from T cells, B-cell-depleted T cells, or PBMCs.

The authors' processing: Quantification of nucleated cells was approximated via reference gene primer amplification. Libraries were prepared by immunoSEQ multiplex PCR; TCRdb keeps only in-frame clonotypes and omits some of them. D and trimming were read from the DNA, whereas the V and J calls and clone size are those reported in that table. The table lists around 350,000 clones, about 88% of them singletons. This sequence originates from a human donor in a cohort sampled during active COVID-19. The chain combines TRBV28 with TRBJ1-4; 9 bases align to TRBD1. The sequenced sample consisted of peripheral blood. For the CDR3, the DNA is TGTGCGGGACAGGGATCTAATGAAAAACTGTTTTTT. Its protein product is CAGQGSNEKLFF.